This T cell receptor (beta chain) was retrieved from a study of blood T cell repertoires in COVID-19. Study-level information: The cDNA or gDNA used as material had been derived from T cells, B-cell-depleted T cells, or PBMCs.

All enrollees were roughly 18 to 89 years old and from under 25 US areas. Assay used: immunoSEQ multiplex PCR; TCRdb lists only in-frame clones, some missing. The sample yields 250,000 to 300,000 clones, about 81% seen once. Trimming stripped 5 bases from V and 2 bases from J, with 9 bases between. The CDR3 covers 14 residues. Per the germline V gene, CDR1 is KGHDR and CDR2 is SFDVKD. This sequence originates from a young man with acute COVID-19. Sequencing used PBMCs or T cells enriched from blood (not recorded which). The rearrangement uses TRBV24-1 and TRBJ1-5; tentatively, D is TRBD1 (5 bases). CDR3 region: CATSGDLGNQPQHF. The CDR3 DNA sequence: TGTGCCACCAGTGGGGACTTGGGCAATCAGCCCCAGCATTTT.